These T cell receptor beta chains were read from a single sample in a study of blood T cell repertoires in COVID-19. Sequencing was performed with immunoSEQ multiplex PCR; in TCRdb, only in-frame clones are kept and a portion is missing. This sample carries roughly 290,000 clones, approximately 90% of them seen once, and the ten largest clones take roughly 0.8%. The sequencing sample was made of peripheral blood. These receptors were collected from a man aged 25 to 40 with acute or convalescent COVID-19. The CDR3 runs from the conserved cysteine through the conserved F or W. The D gene is left open where the match is weak. Where a row states a size, it is once, few, many or the class of an expanded clone; other rows omit it.

V	length	J	D	size	DNA	CDR3
TRBV11-3	13	TRBJ2-7	TRBD1	-	TGTGCCAGCAGCCCGGACAGGGGTGTTAAGCAGTACTTC	CASSPDRGVKQYF
TRBV29-1	13	TRBJ1-1	TRBD1	-	TGCAGCGTGAGGGACAGGGGTCTCACTGAAGCTTTCTTT	CSVRDRGLTEAFF
TRBV14	14	TRBJ1-2	-	-	TGTGCCAGCAGCCAACTGGGGCCTAACTATGGCTACACCTTC	CASSQLGPNYGYTF
TRBV6-5	14	TRBJ1-6	TRBD1	-	TGTGCCAGCACCGGGGGGACAGGGCGATCACCCCTCCACTTT	CASTGGTGRSPLHF
TRBV14	15	TRBJ1-1	-	-	TGTGCCAGCAGCCCTTCAGGGGCTCGGGGCACTGAAGCTTTCTTT	CASSPSGARGTEAFF
TRBV18	14	TRBJ1-2	TRBD1	-	TGTGCCAGCTCACCGCAGGGGGCGGAATATGGCTACACCTTC	CASSPQGAEYGYTF
TRBV19	12	TRBJ2-7	-	-	TGTGCCAGTAGTCCAATCGGAGGCGAGCAGTACTTC	CASSPIGGEQYF
TRBV4-2	16	TRBJ1-5	-	-	TGTGCCAGCAGCCAAGAAGCTTCGAGGAGCAATCAGCCCCAGCATTTT	CASSQEASRSNQPQHF
TRBV2	16	TRBJ1-5	TRBD1	-	TGTGCCAGCAGTGGACGGACAGGGGGAAGCAATCAGCCCCAGCATTTT	CASSGRTGGSNQPQHF
TRBV30	13	TRBJ1-2	-	-	TGTGCCTGGAGTACCCCGGGGGGCCCGGCCTACACCTTC	CAWSTPGGPAYTF
TRBV6-6	15	TRBJ2-2	TRBD2	few	TGTGCCAGCTGCCTAGCGGGGATTAACACCGGGGAGCTGTTTTTT	CASCLAGINTGELFF
TRBV18	14	TRBJ1-2	-	once	TGTGCCAGCTCAGGGGAGCGGGGGAGCGGTTTATTCACCTTC	CASSGERGSGLFTF
TRBV5-4	14	TRBJ1-1	-	-	TGTGCCAGCAGCTTGCCCGGGGAGAACACTGAAGCTTTCTTT	CASSLPGENTEAFF
TRBV7-6	13	TRBJ2-1	-	-	TGTGCCAGCAGCGGACTCACCTACAATGAGCAGTTCTTC	CASSGLTYNEQFF
TRBV6-5	13	TRBJ1-5	TRBD1	-	TGTGCCAGCAGTTACGACAGGGGTCAGCCCCAGCATTTT	CASSYDRGQPQHF
TRBV9	14	TRBJ2-3	-	-	TGTGCCAGCAGCGTAGGAGTAACTACAGATACGCAGTATTTT	CASSVGVTTDTQYF
TRBV10-2	15	TRBJ1-4	-	-	TGCGCCAGCAGTCACGCCAGGGCATCTAATGAAAAACTGTTTTTT	CASSHARASNEKLFF
TRBV28	17	TRBJ2-7	-	once	TGTGCCAGCAGTCCGACCAGAACTAGGACGGTTACCTACGAGCAGTACTTC	CASSPTRTRTVTYEQYF
TRBV28	14	TRBJ1-5	-	-	TGTGCCAGCAGACCAGGCCGGACAAATCAGCCCCAGCATTTT	CASRPGRTNQPQHF
TRBV27	14	TRBJ1-4	TRBD1	-	TGTGCCAGCAGTTTATCAGGGGGCGGCGAAAAACTGTTTTTT	CASSLSGGGEKLFF
TRBV19	13	TRBJ1-1	-	once	TGTGCCAGTAGTAGGCAGGCGGGCACTGAAGCTTTCTTT	CASSRQAGTEAFF
TRBV2	14	TRBJ2-2	-	-	TGTGCCAGCAGACCGGGATACACGGCCGGGGAGCTGTTTTTT	CASRPGYTAGELFF
TRBV5-1	16	TRBJ1-4	-	once	TGCGCCAGCAGCTTGGTTGTGGCTGGGCAAAATGAAAAACTGTTTTTT	CASSLVVAGQNEKLFF
TRBV19	15	TRBJ1-6	TRBD1	-	TGTGCCAGTAGTCTCGACAGGGCCTATAATTCACCCCTCCACTTT	CASSLDRAYNSPLHF
TRBV6-1	14	TRBJ1-6	-	-	TGTGCCAGCAGTGAAGCCGGGGGATGGACCATCCTCCACTTT	CASSEAGGWTILHF
TRBV5-4	13	TRBJ1-1	TRBD1	-	TGTGCCAGCAGCTTGCTACAGGGGTCTGACGCTTTCTTT	CASSLLQGSDAFF
TRBV7-9	14	TRBJ1-6	TRBD1	-	TGTGCCAGCAGCTCGACAGGGAATAATTCACCCCTCCACTTT	CASSSTGNNSPLHF
TRBV13	15	TRBJ1-4	-	-	TGTGCCAGCAGCCTCCGGCAGGTTTCGAATGAAAAACTGTTTTTT	CASSLRQVSNEKLFF
TRBV5-1	14	TRBJ1-1	-	-	TGCGCCAGCAACCTGGGGGCGGCGAACACTGAAGCTTTCTTT	CASNLGAANTEAFF
TRBV29-1	13	TRBJ1-1	TRBD1	-	TGCAGCGTTGGGGACAGGGGGCAAACTGAAGCTTTCTTT	CSVGDRGQTEAFF
TRBV7-3	13	TRBJ1-3	TRBD1	-	TGTGCCAGCAGGGACAGGGAAGTAAACACCATATATTTT	CASRDREVNTIYF
TRBV29-1	14	TRBJ1-3	-	-	TGCAGCGTGAGGTACGGGGGATCCGGAAACACCATATATTTT	CSVRYGGSGNTIYF
TRBV6-1	16	TRBJ2-1	-	-	TGTGCCAGCAGTGAAGAGGGGCGGACCCCCTACAATGAGCAGTTCTTC	CASSEEGRTPYNEQFF
TRBV5-4	13	TRBJ1-2	TRBD1	-	TGTGCCACCACGGGACAGACAAACTATGGCTACACCTTC	CATTGQTNYGYTF
TRBV28	13	TRBJ1-1	-	-	TGTGCCAGCAGTCCTCCGAGGTCCACTGAAGCTTTCTTT	CASSPPRSTEAFF
TRBV13	15	TRBJ1-5	-	-	TGTGCCAGCAGCCTTGCCGGGACATCTAATCAGCCCCAGCATTTT	CASSLAGTSNQPQHF
TRBV3-1/TRBV3-2	13	TRBJ1-3	-	-	TGTGCCAGCAGCCTCAGGGATGGAAACACCATATATTTT	CASSLRDGNTIYF